A selection of T cell receptor beta chains follows, all from one sample in a study of OX40 agonist ivuxolimab in advanced cancers. Data came from immunoSEQ multiplex PCR; TCRdb stores just in-frame clones and leaves some out. There are roughly 63,000 clones in the sample; about four fifths occur only once, and less than 3.5% lies in the top ten. The sample consisted of CD4+ or CD8+ T cells sorted from blood, taken in a trial of the OX40 agonist ivuxolimab. Every receptor here comes from an adult with an advanced solid tumor such as melanoma, head and neck, liver or kidney cancer. CDR3s include the opening cysteine and the closing phenylalanine or tryptophan. The D gene is left open where the match is weak. Part of the rows lack a size; the others show once, few, many or a class for expanded clones.

TRBJ2-7	TRBV4-2	NA	NA	CASSPAAGAQYEQYF	TGTGCCAGCAGCCCGGCGGCGGGGGCCCAATACGAGCAGTACTTC
TRBJ2-5	TRBV29-1	NA	TRBD2	CSVATSGETQYF	TGCAGCGTTGCGACTAGCGGAGAGACCCAGTACTTC
TRBJ1-2	TRBV5-8	NA	TRBD1	CASSLPTGTGVRAINYGYTF	TGTGCCAGCAGCTTACCTACCGGGACAGGGGTCAGGGCGATTAACTATGGCTACACCTTC
TRBJ1-3	TRBV5-1	NA	NA	CASSLVSGGNTIYF	TGCGCCAGCAGCTTGGTATCAGGCGGCAACACCATATATTTT
TRBJ2-7	TRBV4-2	NA	NA	CASSPDWGSTTEQYF	TGTGCCAGCAGCCCGGACTGGGGCTCCACTACAGAGCAGTACTTC
TRBJ1-1	TRBV25-1	NA	TRBD1	CASSDRDRRGHTEAFF	TGTGCCAGCAGTGACCGAGACAGGAGGGGGCACACTGAAGCTTTCTTT
TRBJ2-5	TRBV18	NA	TRBD2	CASSPSLAGGQETQYF	TGTGCCAGCTCACCAAGTTTAGCGGGGGGCCAAGAGACCCAGTACTTC
TRBJ2-1	TRBV5-1	NA	NA	CASSLRDSNEQFF	TGCGCCAGCAGTCTCCGGGATTCGAATGAGCAGTTCTTC
TRBJ2-3	TRBV6-1	NA	NA	CASSHPGSYTDTQYF	TGTGCCAGCAGCCACCCGGGGTCTTACACAGATACGCAGTATTTT
TRBJ2-5	TRBV6-5	NA	NA	CASSYSIPGLGETQYF	TGTGCCAGCAGTTACTCGATTCCAGGGTTGGGAGAGACCCAGTACTTC
TRBJ2-2	TRBV2	few	NA	CASSGENTGELFF	TGTGCCAGCAGTGGGGAGAACACCGGGGAGCTGTTTTTT
TRBJ2-1	TRBV18	NA	NA	CASSNGGDYNEQFF	TGTGCCAGCTCAAATGGAGGCGACTACAATGAGCAGTTCTTC
TRBJ1-5	TRBV7-8	NA	NA	CASSSNRVGNQPQHF	TGTGCCAGCAGCTCGAACAGGGTAGGCAATCAGCCCCAGCATTTT
TRBJ1-6	TRBV6-6	NA	NA	CASSGNNSPLHF	TGTGCCAGCAGTGGCAATAATTCACCCCTCCACTTT
TRBJ2-7	TRBV6-6	NA	NA	CASSYSGESSYEQYF	TGTGCCAGCAGTTACTCCGGGGAGAGCTCCTACGAGCAGTACTTC
TRBJ2-2	TRBV4-3	NA	TRBD1	CASSQAAQGATGELFF	TGCGCCAGCAGCCAAGCGGCCCAGGGGGCGACCGGGGAGCTGTTTTTT
TRBJ2-5	TRBV9	NA	NA	CASSVSGTSRGETQYF	TGTGCCAGCAGCGTATCCGGGACTTCTCGAGGAGAGACCCAGTACTTC
TRBJ1-1	TRBV30	NA	NA	CAWSVSGSMNTEAFF	TGTGCCTGGAGTGTTTCGGGCAGCATGAACACTGAAGCTTTCTTT
TRBJ1-4	TRBV7-2	NA	TRBD1	CASSSTGRSEKLFF	TGTGCCAGCAGCTCGACAGGGCGAAGCGAAAAACTGTTTTTT
TRBJ2-3	TRBV7-3	once	TRBD2	CASSLNGPGRGTDTQYF	TGTGCCAGCAGCTTAAACGGGCCAGGGAGGGGCACAGATACGCAGTATTTT